The source of this TCR beta chain is a study of blood T cell repertoires in COVID-19. Across the whole study: Both acute and convalescent COVID-19 samples were obtained from the United States, Italy and Spain. In each case, the material was cDNA or gDNA derived from T cells, B-cell-depleted T cells, or PBMCs.

Libraries were prepared by immunoSEQ multiplex PCR; TCRdb keeps only in-frame clonotypes and omits some of them. The data show about 200,000 clones, 85% to 95% seen once. This clonotype was sampled from a man between 25 and 39 years old with COVID-19, enrolled during active disease. Sequenced input: peripheral blood.

CDR3 sequence reads: CASSQGDRGGAGNTIYF. CDR3 in DNA: TGTGCCAGCAGCCAAGGGGACAGGGGTGGGGCTGGAAACACCATATATTTT. The gene calls are TRBV3-1 (or the pseudogene TRBV3-2) and TRBJ1-3; 10 bases are a match to TRBD1. The germline V gene has CDR1 LGHDT and CDR2 YNNKEL (reference sequence). V shed 1 base, J shed 2 bases, and the junction held 5 bases outside the gene matches. The CDR3 has 17 residues.